This section outlines one TCR beta chain sequence together with its context. The data belong to a study of technical replicates of blood from a handful of donors. Germline V gene lookup returns CDR1 SGDLS and CDR2 YYNGEE. V gave up 0 bases and J gave up 8 bases; unmatched junction bases: 7. CDR3 length equals 15 residues. Method: immunoSEQ multiplex PCR; TCRdb's copy keeps in-frame clones and lacks some. The table records around 98,000 clones, more than 90% of them present only once. Sequences were obtained from T cells isolated from PBMCs. The chain has TRBV9 and TRBJ2-1; TRBD2 matches 8 bases. The clonotype originates from a human donor in good health. The CDR3 DNA reads TGTGCCAGCAGCGTAGGTGGGACTAGTTCCCATGAGCAGTTCTTC. This encodes CASSVGGTSSHEQFF. The full variable domain, rest sourced from reference TRBV9 and TRBJ2-1, is DSGVTQTPKHLITATGQRVTLRCSPRSGDLSVYWYQQSLDQGLQFLIQYYNGEERAKGNILERFSAQQFPDLHSELNLSSLELGDSALYFCASSVGGTSSHEQFFGPGTRLTVL.